This TCR beta chain emerged from a study of CD8+CD57+ T cells in acquired aplastic anemia. According to the study, genomic DNA was the template for TCR beta VDJ and CDR3 profiling. In TCRdb, the reads were re-called with MiXCR into one record per CDR3 protein. The repertoire holds around 400,000 distinct CDR3 sequences, with about two thirds as singletons. The sequenced material came from sorted CD4+, CD8+, or CD8+CD57+ T cells (not recorded which) from PBMCs. The TCR originated in a human donor in good health, serving as a control.

The CDR3 region has the DNA TGTGCCAGCAGCTTCTCAACTAGCCCCCCAATCTATGAGCAGTTCTTC. It specifies CASSFSTSPPIYEQFF. The chain carries TRBV7-8 and TRBJ2-1; D is perhaps TRBD2 (6 bases). Germline assignment: CDR1 SGHVS and CDR2 FQNEAQ. V was clipped by 3 bases and J by 8 bases, with 20 bases between them. CDR3 length: 16 amino acids.